Listed below are T cell receptor beta chains from one sample, sequenced in a study of T cell repertoires in cytomegalovirus infection. Their antigen targets remain unknown. TCRdb re-called the reads through MiXCR, storing one row per CDR3 protein. The sample carries about a million distinct CDR3 sequences, roughly 31% recorded once. Specimen: cultured CD8+ T cells from PBMCs, collected from culture after CMV antigen stimulation. The receptors here all came from a human donor in good health (CMV status not recorded). Some clones in this sample may be carry-over from other donors' samples. Each CDR3 is given with its conserved first and last residue. D genes are given only for firm matches. The listing skips clone size in some rows; elsewhere it reads once, few, many or a size class.

V	length	D	J	size	DNA	CDR3
TRBV20-1	10	TRBD1	TRBJ1-1	few	TGCAGTGCTGAGACAGGGGAAGCTTTCTTT	CSAETGEAFF
TRBV5-8	18	NA	TRBJ2-5	NA	TGTGCCAGCAGCACGAGGGGTCTTCAATTAAATTTAGAGGAGACCCAGTACTTC	CASSTRGLQLNLEETQYF
TRBV6-1	17	TRBD2	TRBJ2-3	few	TGTGCCAGCATAAGGGTTGCGGGGGGCACTAGCACAGATACGCAGTATTTT	CASIRVAGGTSTDTQYF
TRBV7-9	16	NA	TRBJ1-6	few	TGTGCCAGCAGCTCACCCACTCAGGGGCCGGCTTCACCCCTCCACTTT	CASSSPTQGPASPLHF
TRBV6-5	14	NA	TRBJ1-4	few	TGTGCCAGCAGTTACGTTGGCCTTAATGAAAAACTGTTTTTT	CASSYVGLNEKLFF
TRBV27	17	TRBD1	TRBJ2-2	once	TGTGCCAGCAGTGATTCCCGGGACAGGGTGCACACCGGGGAGCTGTTTTTT	CASSDSRDRVHTGELFF
TRBV27	12	TRBD1	TRBJ1-1	NA	TGTGCCAAGGCGACAGGGGTCTTGGGGGCTTTCTTT	CAKATGVLGAFF
TRBV6-5	17	NA	TRBJ1-2	few	TGTGCCAGCAGTCCCTCCGAGAAGTTCCCTTCTAATGATGGCTACACCTTC	CASSPSEKFPSNDGYTF
TRBV2	15	TRBD2	TRBJ2-3	NA	TGTGCCATGACATCTAGCGGGGGTAGCACAGATACGCAGTATTTT	CAMTSSGGSTDTQYF
TRBV20-1	14	NA	TRBJ1-2	NA	TGCAGTGCTAGACTTCCTCAGGCTAACTATGGCTACACCTTC	CSARLPQANYGYTF
TRBV11-3	16	TRBD1	TRBJ2-1	NA	TGTGCCAGCAGCGGGCGGACAGGGGGCGGCTACAATGAGCAGTTCTTC	CASSGRTGGGYNEQFF
TRBV28	14	TRBD1	TRBJ1-1	many	TGTGCCAGCAGCCCGGACAGGGTTAACACTGAAGCTTTCTTT	CASSPDRVNTEAFF
TRBV10-1	18	TRBD2	TRBJ2-3	NA	TGCGCCAGCAGTCACCCCCCGGGGGGGACTAGCGGAGCAGATACGCAGTATTTT	CASSHPPGGTSGADTQYF
TRBV2	14	NA	TRBJ2-5	NA	TGTGCCAGCTCCTCCGAGGACAGTCAAGAGACCCAGTACTTC	CASSSEDSQETQYF
TRBV9	14	NA	TRBJ1-2	few	TGTGCCAGCAGCGGACCCGGGACGGCCTATGGCTACACCTTC	CASSGPGTAYGYTF
TRBV7-9	15	TRBD1	TRBJ1-2	NA	TGTGCCAGCAGCTTAGGGGACAGGGGAAACTATGGCTACACCTTC	CASSLGDRGNYGYTF
TRBV12-3/TRBV12-4	12	NA	TRBJ1-1	NA	TGTGCCAGCAGTATATCAGGCCTTGAAGCTTTCTTT	CASSISGLEAFF
TRBV4-2	15	NA	TRBJ1-2	NA	TGTGCCAGCAGCCAAGATCCCGGGGGTCAGTATGGCTACACCTTC	CASSQDPGGQYGYTF
TRBV19	13	NA	TRBJ2-1	few	TGTGCCAGTAGTATCCGGGAATACAATGAGCAGTTCTTC	CASSIREYNEQFF
TRBV7-2	14	NA	TRBJ2-1	many	TGTGCCAGCAGCTGGGATGGTACCTACAATGAGCAGTTCTTC	CASSWDGTYNEQFF
TRBV19	15	NA	TRBJ2-3	NA	TGTGCCAGTAGTCAGGGTGACCCTAGCACAGATACGCAGTATTTT	CASSQGDPSTDTQYF
TRBV5-6	13	NA	TRBJ2-7	NA	TGTGCCAGCAGCCAGGAGGTACCCTACGAGCAGTACTTC	CASSQEVPYEQYF
TRBV24-1	16	TRBD1	TRBJ2-1	few	TGTGCCACCAGTGCTAAGACAGGGTCCTACTACAATGAGCAGTTCTTC	CATSAKTGSYYNEQFF
TRBV7-6	12	NA	TRBJ2-1	NA	TGTGCCAGCAGCATTAGCGTTGATAAGCAGTTCTTC	CASSISVDKQFF
TRBV27	14	NA	TRBJ1-6	NA	TGTGCCAGCAGTGTCGGGACACCTCCCTACCTATTCCACTTT	CASSVGTPPYLFHF
TRBV15	15	TRBD1	TRBJ1-5	NA	TGTGCCACCAGCGAAGACAGGGGTAGCAATCAGCCCCAGCATTTT	CATSEDRGSNQPQHF
TRBV7-9	14	NA	TRBJ2-1	many	TGTGCCAGCAGCATACTCGACCTACTTAATGAGCAGTTCTTC	CASSILDLLNEQFF
TRBV6-1	14	NA	TRBJ1-1	NA	TGTGCCAGCAGTGAATGGGTAGGGCCCACTGAAGCTTTCTTT	CASSEWVGPTEAFF
TRBV11-1	16	NA	TRBJ1-5	few	TGTGCCAGCAGCTTAGTTCCGGGGGAGAGCAATCAGCCCCAGCATTTT	CASSLVPGESNQPQHF
TRBV6-1	14	NA	TRBJ1-1	NA	TGTGCCAGCAGTTGGATGGGGCGGAACACTGAAGCTTTCTTT	CASSWMGRNTEAFF
TRBV9	18	NA	TRBJ1-6	NA	TGTGCCAGCAGCGTTTCAAGGGACCCGGTTTCGGATAATTCACCCCTCCACTTT	CASSVSRDPVSDNSPLHF
TRBV12-3/TRBV12-4	15	TRBD2	TRBJ2-1	many	TGTGCCAGCAGGCCGGGACTAAGCTCCTACAATGAGCAGTTCTTC	CASRPGLSSYNEQFF
TRBV7-4	13	NA	TRBJ2-3	NA	TGTGCCAGCAGCTTGATTAGTGGGGATACGCAGTATTTT	CASSLISGDTQYF
TRBV3-1	15	TRBD1	TRBJ1-1	NA	TGTGCCAGCAGCCAACCTACAGGGGGTCTTACTGAAGCTTTCTTT	CASSQPTGGLTEAFF
TRBV20-1	14	TRBD2	TRBJ2-3	NA	TGCAGTGCCGGGACTAGCGGGAGCACAGATACGCAGTATTTT	CSAGTSGSTDTQYF
TRBV5-1	17	TRBD1	TRBJ1-1	once	TGCGCCAGCAGCTTGAATCCGGGACAGGGGGTGAACACTGAAGCTTTCTTT	CASSLNPGQGVNTEAFF
TRBV15	13	TRBD1	TRBJ1-6	few	TGTGCCACAGCGGACAGGGGGCTTTCACCCCTCCACTTT	CATADRGLSPLHF
TRBV29-1	10	NA	TRBJ1-1	NA	TGCAGCGTTGCGGTCACTGAAGCTTTCTTT	CSVAVTEAFF
TRBV5-6	16	NA	TRBJ1-1	NA	TGTGCCAGCAGCTTGGTCAGCTTGGGCATTGACACTGAAGCTTTCTTT	CASSLVSLGIDTEAFF
TRBV4-3	14	NA	TRBJ1-1	NA	TGCGCCAGCAGCCAAGATGCTTGGGGCACTGAAGCTTTCTTT	CASSQDAWGTEAFF
TRBV14	12	NA	TRBJ2-7	NA	TGTGCCAGCAGTGAGTGGGGCTACGAGCAGTACTTC	CASSEWGYEQYF
TRBV7-6	14	NA	TRBJ2-4	NA	TGTGCCAGCAGCTTATTGGTGGGGGGCCACATTCAGTACTTC	CASSLLVGGHIQYF
TRBV7-9	14	TRBD1	TRBJ1-4	few	TGTGCCAGCAGCAAGGGGGCGGTTAATGAAAAACTGTTTTTT	CASSKGAVNEKLFF
TRBV7-6	19	TRBD1	TRBJ1-4	NA	TGTGCCAGCAGCTTAGCGGCCGGGACAGGAAAGGCCGACGGCGAAAAACTGTTTTTT	CASSLAAGTGKADGEKLFF
TRBV20-1	18	NA	TRBJ1-5	NA	TGCAGTGCTCGAGCAGGGGACCCGGGCCTCCTTAGCAATCAGCCCCAGCATTTT	CSARAGDPGLLSNQPQHF
TRBV27	16	TRBD1	TRBJ1-1	NA	TGTGCCAGCAGTGCCCGGGACAGGGGGCTGAACACTGAAGCTTTCTTT	CASSARDRGLNTEAFF
TRBV27	14	NA	TRBJ2-1	NA	TGTGCCAGCAGTTTCGACACGGATTGGCTGCCCCAGTTCTTC	CASSFDTDWLPQFF
TRBV10-3	12	NA	TRBJ1-2	NA	TGTGCCATCAGTGCAGCCAACTATGGCTACACCTTC	CAISAANYGYTF
TRBV10-3	16	TRBD2	TRBJ2-3	NA	TGTGCCATCATGTACGAAGCGGGGGGGGCACAAGATACGCAGTATTTT	CAIMYEAGGAQDTQYF
TRBV3-1	14	NA	TRBJ2-5	few	TGTGCCAGCAGCCAACCGGCGGCCCCAGAGACCCAGTACTTC	CASSQPAAPETQYF
TRBV6-6	14	NA	TRBJ1-1	few	TGTGCCAGCAGTTACTCGGGCATGAACACTGAAGCTTTCTTT	CASSYSGMNTEAFF